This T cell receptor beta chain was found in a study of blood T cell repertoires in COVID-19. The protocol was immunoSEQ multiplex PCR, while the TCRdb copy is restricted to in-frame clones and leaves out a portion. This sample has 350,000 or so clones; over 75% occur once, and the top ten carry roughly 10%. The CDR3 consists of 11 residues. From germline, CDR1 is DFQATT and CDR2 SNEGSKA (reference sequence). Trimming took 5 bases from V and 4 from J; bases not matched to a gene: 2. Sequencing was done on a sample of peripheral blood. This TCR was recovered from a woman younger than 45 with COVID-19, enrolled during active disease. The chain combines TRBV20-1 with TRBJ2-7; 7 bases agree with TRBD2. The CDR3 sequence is CSAERGYEQYF. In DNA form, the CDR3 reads TGCAGTGCTGAGCGGGGTTACGAGCAGTACTTC.